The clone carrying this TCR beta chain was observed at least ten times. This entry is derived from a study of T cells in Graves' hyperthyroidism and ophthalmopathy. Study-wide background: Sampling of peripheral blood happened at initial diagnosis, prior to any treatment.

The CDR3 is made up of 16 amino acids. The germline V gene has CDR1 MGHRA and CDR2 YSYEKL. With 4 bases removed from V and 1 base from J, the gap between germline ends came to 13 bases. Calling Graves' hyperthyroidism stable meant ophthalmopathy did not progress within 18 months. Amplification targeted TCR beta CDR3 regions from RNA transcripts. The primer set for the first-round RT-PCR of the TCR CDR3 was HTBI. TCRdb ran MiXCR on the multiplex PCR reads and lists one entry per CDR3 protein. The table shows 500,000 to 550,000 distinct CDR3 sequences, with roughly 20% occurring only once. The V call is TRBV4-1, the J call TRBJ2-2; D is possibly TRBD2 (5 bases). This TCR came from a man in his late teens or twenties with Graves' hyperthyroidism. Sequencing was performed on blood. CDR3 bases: TGCGCCAGCAGCCTCAGAGGGCAGGTGAACACCGGGGAGCTGTTTTTT. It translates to CASSLRGQVNTGELFF.